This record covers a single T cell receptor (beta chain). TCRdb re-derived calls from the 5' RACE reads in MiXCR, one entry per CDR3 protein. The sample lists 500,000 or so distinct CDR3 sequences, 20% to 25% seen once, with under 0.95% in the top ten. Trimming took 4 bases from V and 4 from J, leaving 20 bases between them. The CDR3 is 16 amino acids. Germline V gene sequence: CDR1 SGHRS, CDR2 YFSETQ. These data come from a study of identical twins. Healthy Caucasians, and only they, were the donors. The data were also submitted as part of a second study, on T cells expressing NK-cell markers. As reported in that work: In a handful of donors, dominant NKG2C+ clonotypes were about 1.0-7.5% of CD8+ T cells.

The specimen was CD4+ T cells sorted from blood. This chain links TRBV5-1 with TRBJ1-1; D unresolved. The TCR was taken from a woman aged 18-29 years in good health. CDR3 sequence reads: CASSTAIRADGTEAFF. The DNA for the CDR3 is TGCGCCAGCAGCACCGCAATCCGGGCGGACGGCACTGAAGCTTTCTTT. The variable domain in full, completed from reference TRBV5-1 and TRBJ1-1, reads KAGVTQTPRYLIKTRGQQVTLSCSPISGHRSVSWYQQTPGQGLQFLFEYFSETQRNKGNFPGRFSGRQFSNSRSEMNVSTLELGDSALYLCASSTAIRADGTEAFFGQGTRLTVV.